The T cell receptor (beta chain) under discussion was sequenced for a study of blood T cell repertoires in COVID-19. Germline-derived CDR1 and CDR2 are SGHVS and FNYEAQ. This CDR3 region has 15 residues. V gave up 4 bases and J gave up 3 bases; unmatched junction bases: 6. The protocol was immunoSEQ multiplex PCR, while the TCRdb copy is restricted to in-frame clones and leaves out a portion. Among fewer than 400,000 clones listed, around 90% were seen once. The chain links TRBV7-6 to TRBJ2-7, with 10 bases identical to TRBD2. The source of this sequence is a woman aged 25 to 39 who had recovered from COVID-19. Sequenced sample: PBMCs or T cells enriched from blood (not recorded which). CDR3 sequence: CASSSSGSVYYEQYF. The DNA for the CDR3 is TGTGCCAGCAGCTCTAGCGGGAGTGTCTACTACGAGCAGTACTTC.